The T cell receptor (beta chain) under discussion was sequenced for a study of CD8 T cells in ankylosing spondylitis. As concerns this clonotype: Its specificity is not known.

Study-level results: Researchers report that disease-linked clones proved CD8+ and relatively rare in peripheral blood. Matched ankylosing spondylitis synovial fluid reportedly showed significant enrichment of disease-linked clones.

Preparation of TCR beta libraries was done by quantitative 5'-RACE with molecular barcodes. One entry per CDR3 protein results from TCRdb running MiXCR on the 5' RACE reads. The table records about 250,000 distinct CDR3 sequences, 32% of them present only once. V was clipped by 7 bases and J by 2 bases, with 19 bases between them. CDR3 size: 16 residues. Germline CDR1 MNHEY, CDR2 SMNVEV (reference sequence). This TCR came from a male donor with ankylosing spondylitis or in good health (not recorded which). Specimen: blood, either unsorted or a sorted T cell fraction (not recorded which). The J gene is TRBJ2-3, the V gene TRBV27; D assignment may be TRBD1 or TRBD2 (5 bases each). For the CDR3, the DNA is TGTGCCAGCAAAACCGCAGGGACGGAGCACACAGATACGCAGTATTTT. It codes for CASKTAGTEHTDTQYF.